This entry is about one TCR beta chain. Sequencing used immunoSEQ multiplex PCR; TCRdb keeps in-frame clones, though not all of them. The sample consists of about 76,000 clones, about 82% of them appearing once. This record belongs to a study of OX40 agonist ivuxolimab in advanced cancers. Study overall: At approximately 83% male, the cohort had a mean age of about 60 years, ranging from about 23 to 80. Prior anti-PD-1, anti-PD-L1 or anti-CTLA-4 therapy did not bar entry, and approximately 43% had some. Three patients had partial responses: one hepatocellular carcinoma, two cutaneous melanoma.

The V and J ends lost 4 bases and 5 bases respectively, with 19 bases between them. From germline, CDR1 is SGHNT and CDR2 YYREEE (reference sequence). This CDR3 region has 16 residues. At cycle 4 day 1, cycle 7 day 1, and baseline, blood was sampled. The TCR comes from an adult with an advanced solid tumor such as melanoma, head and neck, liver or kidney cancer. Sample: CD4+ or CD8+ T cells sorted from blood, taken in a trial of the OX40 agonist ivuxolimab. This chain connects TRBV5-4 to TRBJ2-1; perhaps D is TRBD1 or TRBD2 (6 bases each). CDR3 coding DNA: TGTGCCAGCAGCCCAATAGGCCGCCGGGGGCACAATGAGCAGTTCTTC. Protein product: CASSPIGRRGHNEQFF.